Reported below is one T cell receptor beta chain. The sample comes from a study of identical twins. Donors were all healthy Caucasians. The cDNA had a unique molecular identifier and a template-switch universal primer site. Each CDR3 protein gets one entry after TCRdb re-called the 5' RACE reads with MiXCR. The sample consists of about 700,000 distinct CDR3 sequences, 8.5% to 9% of them appearing once. Germline V gene data show CDR1 as MNHEY and CDR2 as SMNVEV (reference sequence). There are 15 residues in the CDR3. Trimming pared 5 bases from V and 4 bases from J, leaving 18 bases between. This same sample was also part of a study on yellow fever vaccine responses in identical twins.

The clonotype comes from a woman in her late teens or twenties in good health. The chain has TRBV27 and TRBJ2-7; either TRBD1 or TRBD2 may supply D (5 bases each). The material sequenced was PBMCs. The CDR3 nucleotides are TGTGCCAGCAGTACCGGGACCGCTAAATTTTACGAGCAGTACTTC. It codes for CASSTGTAKFYEQYF.